This T cell receptor (beta chain) derives from a study of T cell responses to AZD1222 COVID-19 vaccine. The CDR3 covers 12 residues. Germline V gene sequence: CDR1 SNHLY, CDR2 FYNNEI. The V end was cut by 4 bases, the J end by 6 bases, with 7 bases between. Here immunoSEQ multiplex PCR was the method, and the copy in TCRdb shows in-frame clones only, minus some. This table has about 130,000 clones, 70% to 90% appearing once. For this clone: As yet, its antigen is unknown.

Findings and limits, study-wide: Just a handful of people given AZD1222 tested seropositive at baseline. Spike-wide coverage was observed for vaccine-associated CD4 TCRs, with dominant responses at 160-218 and 743-854. Clonal diversity may have been underestimated, and the donors were mostly white British, with more females than males. Rises in breadth and depth of Spike-specific TCRs came after two AZD1222 doses.

This sequence originates from an adult in good health. The source was peripheral blood, collected on day 0 of AZD1222 vaccination. V is TRBV2 and J is TRBJ2-1; D remains ambiguous. The CDR3 DNA is TGTGCCAGCAGTGGCAAGCTCAATGAGCAGTTCTTC. This translates into CASSGKLNEQFF.